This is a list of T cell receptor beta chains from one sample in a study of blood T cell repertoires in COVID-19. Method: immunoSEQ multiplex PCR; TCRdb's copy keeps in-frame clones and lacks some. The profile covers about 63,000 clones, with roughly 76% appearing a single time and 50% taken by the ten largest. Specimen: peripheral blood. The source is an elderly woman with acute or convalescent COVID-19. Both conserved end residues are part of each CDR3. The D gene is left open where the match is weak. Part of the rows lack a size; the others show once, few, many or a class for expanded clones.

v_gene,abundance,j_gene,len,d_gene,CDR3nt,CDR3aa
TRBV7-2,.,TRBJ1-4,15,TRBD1,TGTGCCAGCAGCTTTGGGGACAGGAATAATGAAAAACTGTTTTTT,CASSFGDRNNEKLFF
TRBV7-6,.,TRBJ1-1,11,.,TGTGCCAGCAGCGCAGGTACAGAAGCTTTCTTT,CASSAGTEAFF
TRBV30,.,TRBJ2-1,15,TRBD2,TGTGCCTGGAGTGTAGGCGGACTAGCTGGGAATGAGCAGTTCTTC,CAWSVGGLAGNEQFF
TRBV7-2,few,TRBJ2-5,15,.,TGTGCCAGCAGCTTAGCAAGGACTGCGCAAGAGACCCAGTACTTC,CASSLARTAQETQYF
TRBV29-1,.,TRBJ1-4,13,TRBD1,TGCAGCGTTATGACAGGGGGGGATGAAAAACTGTTTTTT,CSVMTGGDEKLFF
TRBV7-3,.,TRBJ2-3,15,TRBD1,TGTGCCAGCAGCTGGACAGGGCACCCCACAGATACGCAGTATTTT,CASSWTGHPTDTQYF
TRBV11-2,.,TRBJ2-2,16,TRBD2,TGTGCCAGCAGCTTAGAGGGGACTAGCGGGAGGGCAGAGCTGTTTTTT,CASSLEGTSGRAELFF
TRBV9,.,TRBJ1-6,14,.,TGTGCCAGCAGCGTAGGACAGTATAATTCACCCCTCCACTTT,CASSVGQYNSPLHF
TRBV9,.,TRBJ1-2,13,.,TGTGCCAGCAGCGTAGTGTCAGGCTATGGCTACACCTTC,CASSVVSGYGYTF
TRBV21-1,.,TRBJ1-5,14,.,TGTGCCGGCAACGGGGGTGGCAGGTATCAGCCCCAGCATTTT,CAGNGGGRYQPQHF
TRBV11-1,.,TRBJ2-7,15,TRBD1,TGTGCCAGCAGCCCGGGACAGGGGGTCGGTTGGGAGCAGTACTTC,CASSPGQGVGWEQYF
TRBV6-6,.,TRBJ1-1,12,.,TGTGCCAGTGAGACAGATAAAACTGAAGCTTTCTTT,CASETDKTEAFF
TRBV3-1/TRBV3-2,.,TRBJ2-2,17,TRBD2,TGTGCCAGCAGCCAAGATCTGATTAGCGGGCAGGTCGGGGAGCTGTTTTTT,CASSQDLISGQVGELFF
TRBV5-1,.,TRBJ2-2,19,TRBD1,TGCGCCAGCAGCAGCATGGGACAGGGGGCTATTGCGAACACCGGGGAGCTGTTTTTT,CASSSMGQGAIANTGELFF
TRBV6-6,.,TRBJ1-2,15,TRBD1,TGTGCCAGCAGTTCAGGACAGGGAAAAAACTATGGCTACACCTTC,CASSSGQGKNYGYTF